The 15 T cell receptor beta chains in this list originate from one sample, sequenced in a study of cytomegalovirus exposure and HLA in healthy donors. 13 Jbeta primers and 60 Vbeta primers were used for the PCR. The table came from immunoSEQ multiplex PCR; TCRdb's copy has only in-frame clones and leaves some out. This sample has some 150,000 clones; almost 80% occur once, and the top ten carry over 1%. The sample was PBMCs. The receptors originated from a woman in her 50s in good health and CMV-seronegative.

V gene TRBV18 combines with J gene TRBJ1-4; D is unclear. Per the germline V gene, CDR1 is KGHSH and CDR2 is LQKENI. Trimming left V 3 bases short and J 0 bases short, with 8 bases between. This CDR3 has 15 residues. For the CDR3, the DNA is TGTGCCAGCTCACCCTGGGAGGCAACTAATGAAAAACTGTTTTTT. Amino acid sequence: CASSPWEATNEKLFF.

The chain links TRBV28 to TRBJ1-5, with D possibly being TRBD1 (5 bases). The germline V and J ends were trimmed by 8 bases and 2 bases, with 16 bases remaining between them. Germline V gene data show CDR1 as MDHEN and CDR2 as SYDVKM. This CDR3 comprises 15 residues. In nucleotides, the CDR3 is TGTGCCAGCTTACCCCCCAGGGTTGGCAATCAGCCCCAGCATTTT. Translated: CASLPPRVGNQPQHF.

This rearrangement joins TRBV7-9 to TRBJ2-7; 9 bases are a match to TRBD2. The junction had 10 bases not matched to a gene; V was cut back by 5 bases and J by 2 bases. The CDR3 has 16 amino acids. The germline CDR1 and CDR2 sequences are SEHNR and FQNEAQ (reference sequence). As DNA, the CDR3 is TGTGCCAGCAGCCAGTGGCCTAGCGGGACCCCCTACGAGCAGTACTTC. It yields the protein CASSQWPSGTPYEQYF.

This clone was detected once. V usage is TRBV28 and J usage is TRBJ1-5; 9 bases line up with TRBD1. Germline V lookup: CDR1 MDHEN, CDR2 SYDVKM. Germline trimming cut 6 bases from V and 5 bases from J; bases unmatched to any gene: 5. The CDR3 loop spans 14 amino acids. CDR3 nucleotide sequence: TGTGCCAGCAGCGGGACAGGGTGGGATCAGCCCCAGCATTTT. Its translation: CASSGTGWDQPQHF.

V usage is TRBV10-3 and J usage is TRBJ1-1; 8 nucleotides line up with TRBD1. The germline V gene has CDR1 ENHRY and CDR2 SYGVKD. This CDR3 is built from 14 residues. The V gene end was trimmed by 7 bases and the J gene end by 6 bases; junction bases not matched to a gene: 10. The CDR3 region has the DNA TGTGCCATCAAGAAGACAGGGGAAAAGGCTGAAGCTTTCTTT. The encoded protein is CAIKKTGEKAEAFF.

V is TRBV11-3 and J is TRBJ1-1, with 9 bases fitting TRBD1. The J segment lost 4 bases and the V segment lost 4 bases, leaving 4 bases of the junction unmatched. This CDR3 comprises 14 residues. The germline gives CDR1 SGHNT, CDR2 YENEEA. The CDR3: CASSSGTGITEAFF. The CDR3 nucleotides read TGTGCCAGCAGCTCCGGGACAGGGATCACTGAAGCTTTCTTT.

In this sample, this clone turned up once. This chain uses TRBV21-1 with TRBJ1-1. TRBV21-1 is a pseudogene locus. The CDR3 has 18 amino acids. CDR3 in DNA: TGTGCCAGCAGCAAAGGGGAGGGCGGGGGGCGGTTGAACACTGAAGCTTTCTTT. As protein: CASSKGEGGGRLNTEAFF.

V is TRBV6-1 and J is TRBJ1-5, with D unresolved. CDR1 is MNHNS and CDR2 is SASEGT in the germline V gene. V dropped 2 bases and J dropped 2 bases, with 7 bases sitting between them. The CDR3 runs 14 residues. The CDR3 region has the DNA TGTGCCAGCAGTGAAAACAGTGGCAATCAGCCCCAGCATTTT. This translates into CASSENSGNQPQHF.

The V gene is TRBV7-2, the J gene TRBJ2-1; D is ambiguous. The CDR3 is 14 residues long. Germline V gene sequence: CDR1 SGHTA, CDR2 FQGNSA. V lost 11 bases, J lost 6 bases, and 20 bases lay in between. CDR3 region: CAYESQSVSNEQFF. CDR3 in DNA: TGTGCCTACGAGAGCCAATCGGTATCCAATGAGCAGTTCTTC.

This sequence joins TRBV7-2 and TRBJ2-5, with 7 bases identical to TRBD1. CDR1 is SGHTA, CDR2 FQGNSA, per germline. This CDR3 is built from 16 residues. V lost 4 bases, J lost 2 bases, and 10 bases stayed unmatched. CDR3: CASSSGQLTRQETQYF. CDR3 nucleotide sequence: TGTGCCAGCAGCTCGGGACAGCTCACAAGGCAAGAGACCCAGTACTTC.

This clone was seen a few times. This chain links TRBV6-5 with TRBJ1-3, with TRBD1 as a possible D gene (5 bases). This CDR3 contains 12 residues. V was pared by 5 bases and J by 4 bases, with 6 bases between. Looked up from germline, CDR1 is MNHEY and CDR2 is SVGAGI. CDR3 protein: CASSNRGNTIYF. The CDR3 region has the DNA TGTGCCAGCAGTAACAGGGGAAACACCATATATTTT.

This chain joins TRBV29-1 and TRBJ2-5; 10 bases line up with TRBD1. The CDR3 is made up of 13 amino acids. Germline CDR1 reads SQVTM; CDR2 reads ANQGSEA. V trimming: 6 bases; J trimming: 3 bases; junction bases outside the gene matches: 4. Here the CDR3 DNA reads TGCAGCGTGGACAGGGGGGTAAAAGAGACCCAGTACTTC. Amino acid sequence: CSVDRGVKETQYF. Using reference TRBV29-1 and TRBJ2-5 for the parts outside the CDR3, the full variable domain is SAVISQKPSRDICQRGTSLTIQCQVDSQVTMMFWYRQQPGQSLTLIATANQGSEATYESGFVIDKFPISRPNLTFSTLTVSNMSPEDSSIYLCSVDRGVKETQYFGPGTRLLVL.

The chain links TRBV5-5 to TRBJ2-5, with 9 positions matching TRBD2. The junction had 5 bases not matched to a gene; V was cut back by 0 bases and J by 5 bases. CDR1 SGHKS and CDR2 YYEKEE come from the germline V gene (reference sequence). The CDR3 covers 15 residues. The CDR3 spells CASSLELAGPETQYF. The CDR3 nucleotides are TGTGCCAGCAGCTTGGAGCTAGCGGGGCCGGAGACCCAGTACTTC.

The chain combines TRBV19 with TRBJ1-3; D is undetermined. V was trimmed by 5 bases and J by 3 bases, leaving 8 bases between them. The CDR3 has 13 residues. Germline values: CDR1 LNHDA, CDR2 SQIVND (reference sequence). CDR3 sequence reads: CASSSLGGNTIYF. CDR3 sequence (DNA): TGTGCCAGTAGTTCCCTCGGTGGAAACACCATATATTTT.

The V call is TRBV7-9, the J call TRBJ1-1; 10 nucleotides match TRBD1. Germline CDR1 is SEHNR and CDR2 is FQNEAQ (reference sequence). The trim removed 1 base at V and 7 bases at J, leaving 9 bases unmatched. The CDR3 consists of 16 residues. CDR3 sequence reads: CASSLVGTGASGEAFF. As DNA, the CDR3 is TGTGCCAGCAGCTTAGTAGGGACAGGGGCTAGCGGTGAAGCTTTCTTT.